Each of the 13 T cell receptor beta chains below was sequenced from the same sample in a study of T-cell memory formation after mild COVID-19 (dated by TCRdb to the early 2020s). Receptors were amplified or captured by 5' RACE. The listed sequencing device is Illumina NovaSeq 6000. TCRdb reanalyzed the raw reads on its own, using fastp at Q25 for trimming and MiXCR for clone calling, and kept in-frame beta chains. CDR3 protein sequences are deduplicated, and each keeps its most common genes and DNA. For this sample the table gives about 600,000 distinct CDR3 sequences, of which about 20% were detected only once. Approximately 8.4% of the sample comes from the top ten. The material sequenced was PBMCs or a T cell subset sorted from them (not recorded which). Source of these receptors: an adult woman who had mild COVID-19 (a few samples of this study predate the infection). The sample titles of this study are shuffled in the database, so cell type and time point are left out; the donor was told from shared clones.

The genes are TRBV7-9 and TRBJ1-1; D remains unclear. The V end was cut by 5 bases, the J end by 4 bases, with 11 bases between. This CDR3 is built from 13 residues. The V gene's germline CDR1 is SEHNR and CDR2 FQNEAQ (reference sequence). The CDR3, as DNA: TGTGCCAGCAGCGGCCTTACGAGCACTGAAGCTTTCTTT. This sequence encodes CASSGLTSTEAFF.

This clonotype was recorded a few times. The rearrangement uses TRBV7-2 and TRBJ2-7; 7 bases map to TRBD2. This CDR3 spans 16 amino acids. The J segment lost 3 bases and the V segment lost 0 bases, leaving 8 bases of the junction unmatched. In germline, CDR1 is SGHTA, CDR2 FQGNSA. The CDR3: CASSLASASGYYEQYF. The CDR3 coding sequence is TGTGCCAGCAGCTTAGCCTCAGCTAGCGGCTACTACGAGCAGTACTTC.

The rearrangement joins TRBV18 to TRBJ1-2; D is unclear. Germline values: CDR1 KGHSH, CDR2 LQKENI. The CDR3 covers 13 residues. V dropped 6 bases and J dropped 7 bases, with 15 bases sitting between them. The CDR3 bases are TGTGCCAGCTCTCCCCGACGGGGTGGTGGCTACACCTTC. The encoded protein is CASSPRRGGGYTF.

The rearrangement uses TRBV2 and TRBJ2-2, with D possibly being TRBD2 (5 bases). The CDR3 covers 16 residues. Per the germline V gene, CDR1 is SNHLY and CDR2 is FYNNEI. V dropped 3 bases and J dropped 6 bases, with 17 bases sitting between them. CDR3 protein: CASSENGIGVSGELFF. The DNA of the CDR3 is TGTGCCAGCAGTGAGAACGGGATCGGGGTCTCCGGGGAGCTGTTTTTT.

V usage is TRBV9 and J usage is TRBJ2-7; TRBD2 agrees at 7 bases. The CDR3 extends over 14 amino acids. Germline lookup yields CDR1 SGDLS and CDR2 YYNGEE. Germline trimming cut 3 bases from V and 4 bases from J; bases unmatched to any gene: 7. The CDR3 loop is CASSERDWSYEQYF. The CDR3 nucleotides are TGTGCCAGCAGCGAGCGGGACTGGAGTTACGAGCAGTACTTC.

The J gene is TRBJ2-2, the V gene TRBV12-3 or TRBV12-4; the match to TRBD2 covers 8 bases. The CDR3 consists of 14 residues. The V segment lost 10 bases and the J segment 4 bases; nucleotides outside the gene matches: 8. In DNA, the CDR3 is TGTGCCACCTTCGGGGGGGGAGGCACCGGGGAGCTGTTTTTT. Translating gives CATFGGGGTGELFF.

V and J are TRBV20-1 and TRBJ2-1, with D possibly called TRBD1 or TRBD2 (5 bases each). The CDR3 runs to 11 residues. Germline CDR1 reads DFQATT; CDR2 reads SNEGSKA (reference sequence). The V gene lost 3 bases and the J gene lost 8 bases, with 8 bases spanning the gap. The CDR3 region has the DNA TGCAGTGCTAGGACGGGGCATGAGCAGTTCTTC. Translating it yields CSARTGHEQFF.

This chain uses TRBV12-3 or TRBV12-4 with TRBJ2-1; 13 bases line up with TRBD2. The CDR3 contains 15 residues. The ends lost 6 bases at V and 6 bases at J; junction bases unmatched: 5. CDR3 protein: CASRSGLAGINEQFF. The CDR3 DNA is TGTGCCAGCAGATCGGGACTAGCGGGAATCAATGAGCAGTTCTTC.

This chain links TRBV7-6 with TRBJ1-2; D uncertain. The V gene's germline CDR1 is SGHVS and CDR2 FNYEAQ. Trimming took off 1 base at V and 1 base at J, with 10 bases between the two ends. The CDR3 is made up of 15 amino acids. In DNA, the CDR3 is TGTGCCAGCAGCTTAGAGGCTGGGGTTAACTATGGCTACACCTTC. Encoded protein: CASSLEAGVNYGYTF.

V and J are TRBV6-5 and TRBJ2-3; possible D gene TRBD2, 6 bases. V lost 5 bases, J lost 5 bases, and 14 bases lay in between. CDR3 length: 14 residues. CDR1 and CDR2 from the germline V gene are MNHEY and SVGAGI. The CDR3 coding sequence is TGTGCCAGCAGTCCCGGGACTCGCATAGATACGCAGTATTTT. Translation: CASSPGTRIDTQYF.

This clonotype was seen a handful of times. V gene TRBV2 combines with J gene TRBJ2-6, with D tentatively TRBD1 or TRBD2 (5 bases each). The germline gives CDR1 SNHLY, CDR2 FYNNEI. Trimming stripped 5 bases from V and 0 bases from J, with 17 bases between. This CDR3 has 18 amino acids. The DNA for the CDR3 is TGTGCCAGCAGTAATCCGGGACGGGGAAGCTCTGGGGCCAACGTCCTGACTTTC. It yields the protein CASSNPGRGSSGANVLTF.

This rearrangement joins TRBV12-3 or TRBV12-4 to TRBJ2-2; D uncertain. V was cut by 5 bases and J by 6 bases, with 16 bases left in between. This CDR3 is 15 amino acids long. The CDR3 here is CASSLPPPSAGELFF. The CDR3 DNA reads TGTGCCAGCAGTCTACCCCCTCCAAGCGCCGGGGAGCTGTTTTTT.

This rearrangement joins TRBV2 to TRBJ1-1; 12 nucleotides align to TRBD1. Germline V gene lookup returns CDR1 SNHLY and CDR2 FYNNEI. The CDR3 has 16 residues. The trim removed 4 bases at V and 0 bases at J, leaving 3 bases unmatched. CDR3 sequence: CASSGDRGLLNTEAFF. The CDR3 DNA sequence: TGTGCCAGCAGTGGGGACAGGGGGCTGTTGAACACTGAAGCTTTCTTT. The full variable domain, with the rest looked up from reference TRBV2 and TRBJ1-1, is EPEVTQTPSHQVTQMGQEVILRCVPISNHLYFYWYRQILGQKVEFLVSFYNNEISEKSEIFDDQFSVERPDGSNFTLKIRSTKLEDSAMYFCASSGDRGLLNTEAFFGQGTRLTVV.